This entry describes one T cell receptor beta chain. Its specificity is unknown. CDR1 and CDR2 from the germline V gene are MGHDK and SYGVNS. The CDR3 length is 14 residues. Trimming left V 2 bases short and J 6 bases short, with 10 bases between. Primers: 60 Vbeta forward and 13 Jbeta reverse. Libraries were prepared by immunoSEQ multiplex PCR; TCRdb keeps only in-frame clonotypes and omits some of them. The data contain around 150,000 clones, less than 90% of them singletons. The data are from a study of cytomegalovirus exposure and HLA in healthy donors. Study conclusions and caveats: Across donors, presence/absence analyses took sequencing depth to be roughly uniform. It was approximately 170 TCR beta chains that were listed as cytomegalovirus-associated. DRB1 had the most TCR associations and HLA-C the fewest, a later analysis found, with rates varying by HLA locus.

The chain uses TRBV25-1 and TRBJ2-2; the D is unclear. Sequenced input: PBMCs. The TCR comes from a male donor in good health and CMV-seropositive. CDR3 bases: TGTGCCAGCAGTGAACTGATGGTAGCCGGGGAGCTGTTTTTT. Residues: CASSELMVAGELFF.